Each of the 2 T cell receptor beta chains below was sequenced from the same sample in a study of blood T cell repertoires in COVID-19 (dated by TCRdb to the early 2020s). Library preparation used the immunoSEQ multiplex PCR assay. Held by TCRdb, this immuneACCESS table contains in-frame sequences only and omits some clones. Under half of the omission traces to an unresolved V gene where checked; the cause of the rest is unknown. This sample lists some 270,000 clones; around 90% were detected once. The ten top clones hold less than 2% of the sample. The sequenced material came from PBMCs or T cells enriched from blood (not recorded which). The receptors originated from a woman in her forties who had recovered from COVID-19.

The J gene is TRBJ1-3, the V gene TRBV9; TRBD1 might be the D (6 bases). This CDR3 has 16 residues. Trimming left V 1 base short and J 0 bases short, with 11 bases between. Germline CDR1 and CDR2: SGDLS and YYNGEE. CDR3 loop: CASSVRQVSSGNTIYF. The CDR3 DNA follows: TGTGCCAGCAGCGTAAGACAGGTTTCCTCTGGAAACACCATATATTTT.

The chain combines TRBV4-1 with TRBJ2-7; 7 bases match TRBD2. Germline V gene data show CDR1 as MGHRA and CDR2 as YSYEKL. The CDR3 consists of 14 residues. The junction had 5 bases not matched to a gene; V was cut back by 1 base and J by 5 bases. This chain's CDR3 is CASSQVSAGDEQYF. Written as DNA, the CDR3 is TGCGCCAGCAGCCAAGTGAGCGCGGGGGACGAGCAGTACTTC.